Following are 25 T cell receptor beta chains from one sample sequenced in a study of identical twins. TCRdb ran MiXCR on the 5' RACE reads and lists one entry per CDR3 protein. The sample yields some 1,700,000 distinct CDR3 sequences, about 32% seen once. The sample taken for sequencing was cord blood. All receptors come from a newborn girl in good health.

V is TRBV4-2 and J is TRBJ1-1, with a tentative D call TRBD1 (5 bases). Between the trimmed V and J ends, which lost 2 bases and 3 bases, there was a span of 13 bases. CDR1 LGHNA and CDR2 YNFKEQ come from the germline V gene. The CDR3 is made up of 15 amino acids. The CDR3: CASSQSPGTDTEAFF. The DNA of the CDR3 is TGTGCCAGCAGCCAATCCCCCGGGACGGACACTGAAGCTTTCTTT.

This clonotype was seen only a few times. The rearrangement links TRBV7-2 to TRBJ2-5, with 14 bases fitting TRBD2. V was clipped by 1 base and J by 11 bases; unmatched bases: 9. CDR3 length: 16 residues. Germline V gene sequence: CDR1 SGHTA, CDR2 FQGNSA. The CDR3 region is CASSLGGLAGVREQYF. CDR3 DNA: TGTGCCAGCAGCTTAGGGGGACTAGCGGGAGTAAGGGAGCAGTACTTC.

The J gene is TRBJ2-3, the V gene TRBV7-2, with 14 bases that match TRBD2. CDR1 and CDR2 from the germline V gene are SGHTA and FQGNSA. The CDR3 contains 18 residues. V dropped 1 base and J dropped 1; count of bases not matched to a gene: 4. CDR3: CASSLGTSGRKRTDTQYF. CDR3 in DNA: TGTGCCAGCAGCTTAGGGACTAGCGGGAGGAAGCGCACAGATACGCAGTATTTT. The whole variable domain, remainder taken from reference TRBV7-2 and TRBJ2-3, is GAGVSQSPSNKVTEKGKDVELRCDPISGHTALYWYRQSLGQGLEFLIYFQGNSAPDKSGLPSDRFSAERTGGSVSTLTIQRTQQEDSAVYLCASSLGTSGRKRTDTQYFGPGTRLTVL.

This chain links TRBV20-1 with TRBJ2-1, with no clear D. The CDR3 spans 15 residues. Germline V gene lookup returns CDR1 DFQATT and CDR2 SNEGSKA (reference sequence). V was trimmed by 2 bases and J by 4 bases, leaving 15 bases between them. The CDR3: CSARWGSSPYNEQFF. DNA of the CDR3: TGCAGTGCTAGATGGGGTAGCAGTCCTTACAATGAGCAGTTCTTC.

This clonotype was seen just once. The CDR3 bases are TGTGCCAGCAGTTACTGGGGACTAGGCTCCTACAATGAGCAGTACTTC. It specifies CASSYWGLGSYNEQYF. The genes are TRBV6-2 or TRBV6-3 and TRBJ2-1; 8 bases are a match to TRBD2. The end of the DNA aligns better with TRBJ2-7, so the J call may be wrong. CDR1 MNHEY and CDR2 SVGEGT come from the germline V gene. There are 16 residues in the CDR3.

The V call is TRBV28, the J call TRBJ2-5; TRBD1 agrees at 10 bases. The assigned J gene may be wrong: the sequence end matches TRBJ2-7 better. This CDR3 has 13 amino acids. Germline lookup yields CDR1 MDHEN and CDR2 SYDVKM. CDR3 loop: CASQTGGPYEQYF. For the CDR3, the DNA is TGTGCCAGCCAGACAGGGGGCCCCTACGAGCAGTACTTC.

This clonotype appeared a few times. Germline is not matched at one junction end, which may reflect a read error. V gene TRBV7-7 combines with J gene TRBJ2-3; D gene unclear. The germline CDR1 and CDR2 sequences are SSHAT and FNYEAQ (reference sequence). The CDR3 contains 15 residues. DNA for the CDR3: TGTGCTAGCAGCCGGTACCCTTCCCCCACAGATACGCAGTATTTT. Protein: CASSRYPSPTDTQYF.

The V gene is TRBV5-1, the J gene TRBJ2-3; possibly TRBD1 for D (6 bases). This CDR3 is built from 17 residues. With 0 bases removed from V and 0 bases from J, the gap between germline ends came to 14 bases. Germline V gene lookup returns CDR1 SGHRS and CDR2 YFSETQ. The CDR3 sequence: CASSLGVDSASTDTQYF. DNA of the CDR3: TGCGCCAGCAGCTTGGGTGTGGACAGTGCTAGCACAGATACGCAGTATTTT.

In the case of this clonotype: A read error is the likely source, as a far larger clone sits one nucleotide away. V usage is TRBV12-3 or TRBV12-4 and J usage is TRBJ2-3, with 8 bases aligning to TRBD1. The CDR3 contains 12 residues. CDR3 bases: TGTGCCAGCACAGGGGGCACAGATACGGAGTATTTT. Its translation: CASTGGTDTEYF.

J is TRBJ2-3 and V is TRBV7-2; the match to TRBD1 covers 9 bases. The germline gives CDR1 SGHTA, CDR2 FQGNSA. This CDR3 comprises 12 residues. The V segment lost 8 bases and the J segment 4 bases; nucleotides outside the gene matches: 1. The CDR3 DNA reads as TGTGCCAGCTGGACAGGGGCAGATACGCAGTATTTT. This encodes CASWTGADTQYF.

There are a few counts of this clonotype. The chain joins TRBV20-1 to TRBJ2-3, with a weak D call TRBD1 (6 bases). CDR1 and CDR2 from the germline V gene are DFQATT and SNEGSKA (reference sequence). V shed 3 bases and J shed 2 bases, with 15 bases lying between them. This CDR3 has 15 amino acids. This chain's CDR3 is CSARGWGRITDTQYF. CDR3 in DNA: TGCAGTGCTAGGGGGTGGGGGCGAATCACAGATACGCAGTATTTT.

The chain has TRBV10-3 and TRBJ1-1; TRBD1 aligns across 7 bases. The V gene's germline CDR1 is ENHRY and CDR2 SYGVKD. The CDR3 is made up of 14 amino acids. V shed 5 bases, J shed 4 bases, and the junction held 7 bases outside the gene matches. The DNA for the CDR3 is TGTGCCATCAGTCGACAGGGTGGGAGCACTGAAGCTTTCTTT. Protein product: CAISRQGGSTEAFF.

This clonotype has only a few counts. This chain connects TRBV27 to TRBJ2-7; no clear D. In germline, CDR1 is MNHEY, CDR2 SMNVEV (reference sequence). The CDR3 length is 15 residues. V lost 5 bases and J 3 bases, leaving 17 bases between the germline ends. The CDR3 loop reads CASSISGTELYEQYF. In DNA form, the CDR3 reads TGTGCCAGCAGTATCTCCGGTACAGAACTCTACGAGCAGTACTTC.

This clonotype was recorded a few times. V and J are TRBV12-3 or TRBV12-4 and TRBJ1-5; unclear D gene. The V and J ends lost 5 bases and 5 bases respectively, with 13 bases between them. CDR3 length: 14 residues. CDR3: CASSPEKGYQPQHF. The CDR3 DNA reads TGTGCCAGCAGTCCCGAGAAGGGATATCAGCCCCAGCATTTT.

This clonotype was observed a few times. This CDR3 is CASSSIPGQGYGYTF. The CDR3 DNA reads TGTGCCAGCAGTTCAATACCGGGACAGGGTTATGGCTACACCTTC. This chain uses TRBV7-9 with TRBJ1-2; 9 bases are shared with TRBD1. The V segment lost 6 bases and the J segment 5 bases; nucleotides outside the gene matches: 10. The length of the CDR3 is 15 residues. Germline CDR1 reads SEHNR; CDR2 reads FQNEAQ (reference sequence).

V gene TRBV3-1 combines with J gene TRBJ2-7; 11 bases are shared with TRBD2. The CDR3 has 18 amino acids. After removal of 0 bases from V and 4 bases from J, the junction contained 11 bases not matched to a gene. Germline V gene data show CDR1 as LGHDT and CDR2 as YNNKEL (reference sequence). As DNA, the CDR3 is TGTGCCAGCAGCCAAGATTTGGACTCGGGACTAGCGGTTTACGAGCAGTACTTC. This codes for CASSQDLDSGLAVYEQYF.

In this sample, this clonotype turned up a few times. This sequence joins TRBV11-2 and TRBJ2-1, with D hard to call. With 4 bases removed from V and 4 bases from J, the gap between germline ends came to 17 bases. Germline V lookup: CDR1 SGHAT, CDR2 FQNNGV. The CDR3 loop spans 16 amino acids. The CDR3 loop reads CASSYTRRWPYNEQFF. The CDR3 DNA reads as TGTGCCAGCAGCTACACTCGTCGGTGGCCATACAATGAGCAGTTCTTC. Looking up the rest from reference TRBV11-2 and TRBJ2-1 gives the full variable domain: EAGVAQSPRYKIIEKRQSVAFWCNPISGHATLYWYQQILGQGPKLLIQFQNNGVVDDSQLPKDRFSAERLKGVDSTLKIQPAKLEDSAVYLCASSYTRRWPYNEQFFGPGTRLTVL.

This clonotype was picked up a small number of times. This chain uses TRBV18 with TRBJ2-1; no clear D. V was clipped by 6 bases and J by 1 base, with 16 bases between them. CDR1 is KGHSH, CDR2 LQKENI, per germline. This CDR3 spans 16 amino acids. The CDR3 coding sequence is TGTGCCAGCTCCTCAGTCCCCGTGGGGTCCTACAATGAGCAGTTCTTC. As protein: CASSSVPVGSYNEQFF.

The V call is TRBV27, the J call TRBJ1-5; tentatively, D is TRBD1 (6 bases). The CDR3 consists of 15 residues. Germline loops: CDR1 MNHEY, CDR2 SMNVEV (reference sequence). Trimming pared 5 bases from V and 7 bases from J, leaving 18 bases between. CDR3 loop: CASSPLSTGSQPQHF. The CDR3 nucleotides read TGTGCCAGCAGTCCCCTATCGACAGGCTCGCAGCCCCAGCATTTT.

A few counts support this clonotype. This chain uses TRBV6-1 with TRBJ1-1, with D maybe TRBD1 (6 bases). With 4 bases removed from V and 4 bases from J, the gap between germline ends came to 22 bases. The CDR3 contains 17 residues. CDR1 and CDR2 from the germline V gene are MNHNS and SASEGT. This CDR3 is CASSVDDRRKGTTEAFF. The CDR3 DNA follows: TGTGCCAGCAGTGTTGATGACAGGAGAAAGGGAACCACTGAAGCTTTCTTT.

This chain joins TRBV28 and TRBJ2-5; D gene uncertain. Germline-derived CDR1 and CDR2 are MDHEN and SYDVKM. The germline V and J ends were trimmed by 8 bases and 6 bases, with 10 bases remaining between them. This CDR3 has 11 amino acids. CDR3 DNA sequence: TGTGCCAGCTCGGGTCAGCAGACCCAGTACTTC. It codes for CASSGQQTQYF.

This clonotype was seen only a few times. J is TRBJ2-1 and V is TRBV14, with a tentative D call TRBD2 (6 bases). The CDR3 has 13 amino acids. Germline values: CDR1 SGHDN, CDR2 FVKESK. V was clipped by 5 bases and J by 5 bases, with 10 bases between them. The CDR3 is CASSFSGNNEQFF. The CDR3 nucleotides read TGTGCCAGCAGCTTTAGCGGAAACAATGAGCAGTTCTTC. Using reference TRBV14 and TRBJ2-1 for the parts outside the CDR3, the full variable domain is EAGVTQFPSHSVIEKGQTVTLRCDPISGHDNLYWYRRVMGKEIKFLLHFVKESKQDESGMPNNRFLAERTGGTYSTLKVQPAELEDSGVYFCASSFSGNNEQFFGPGTRLTVL.

The chain carries TRBV7-2 and TRBJ2-3, with 8 bases that match TRBD2. V dropped 1 base and J dropped 2; count of bases not matched to a gene: 2. The CDR3 totals 15 residues. Germline CDR1 SGHTA, CDR2 FQGNSA. The CDR3 nucleotides are TGTGCCAGCAGCTTAGTCGGGGGGGACACAGATACGCAGTATTTT. Translating gives CASSLVGGDTDTQYF.

This clonotype was counted once. A junction end diverges from the germline sequence, so it may reflect a read error. This chain links TRBV7-2 with TRBJ2-3, with TRBD2 identical over 11 bases. Germline CDR1 reads SGHTA; CDR2 reads FQGNSA. CDR3 length: 16 residues. CDR3 in DNA: TGTGCCAGCAGTTTAGCGGGGGGGCCCCGGGCAGATACGCAGTATTTT. It codes for CASSLAGGPRADTQYF.

This rearrangement joins TRBV5-1 to TRBJ1-6, with D unresolved. Trimming removed 0 bases from V and 3 bases from J, with 13 bases in between. Germline V CDR1 and CDR2: SGHRS, YFSETQ. The CDR3 loop spans 17 amino acids. The CDR3: CASSLGPGSFYNSPLHF. CDR3 nucleotide sequence: TGCGCCAGCAGCTTGGGGCCGGGTTCCTTCTATAATTCACCCCTCCACTTT.